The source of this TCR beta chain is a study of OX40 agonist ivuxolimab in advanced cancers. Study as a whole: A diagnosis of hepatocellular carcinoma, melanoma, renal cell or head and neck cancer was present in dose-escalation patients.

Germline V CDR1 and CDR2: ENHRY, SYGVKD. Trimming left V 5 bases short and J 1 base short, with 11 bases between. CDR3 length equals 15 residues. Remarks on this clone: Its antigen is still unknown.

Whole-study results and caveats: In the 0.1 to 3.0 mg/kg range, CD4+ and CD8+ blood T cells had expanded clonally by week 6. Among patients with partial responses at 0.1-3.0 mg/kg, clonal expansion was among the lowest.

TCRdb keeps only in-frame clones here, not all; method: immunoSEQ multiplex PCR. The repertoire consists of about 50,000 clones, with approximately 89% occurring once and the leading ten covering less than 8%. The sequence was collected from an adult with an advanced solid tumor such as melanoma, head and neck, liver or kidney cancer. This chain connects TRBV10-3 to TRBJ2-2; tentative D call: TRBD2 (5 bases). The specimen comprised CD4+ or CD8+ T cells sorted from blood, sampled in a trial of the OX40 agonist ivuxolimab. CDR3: CAISLEERNTGELFF. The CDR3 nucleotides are TGTGCCATCAGTTTGGAGGAAAGGAACACCGGGGAGCTGTTTTTT.